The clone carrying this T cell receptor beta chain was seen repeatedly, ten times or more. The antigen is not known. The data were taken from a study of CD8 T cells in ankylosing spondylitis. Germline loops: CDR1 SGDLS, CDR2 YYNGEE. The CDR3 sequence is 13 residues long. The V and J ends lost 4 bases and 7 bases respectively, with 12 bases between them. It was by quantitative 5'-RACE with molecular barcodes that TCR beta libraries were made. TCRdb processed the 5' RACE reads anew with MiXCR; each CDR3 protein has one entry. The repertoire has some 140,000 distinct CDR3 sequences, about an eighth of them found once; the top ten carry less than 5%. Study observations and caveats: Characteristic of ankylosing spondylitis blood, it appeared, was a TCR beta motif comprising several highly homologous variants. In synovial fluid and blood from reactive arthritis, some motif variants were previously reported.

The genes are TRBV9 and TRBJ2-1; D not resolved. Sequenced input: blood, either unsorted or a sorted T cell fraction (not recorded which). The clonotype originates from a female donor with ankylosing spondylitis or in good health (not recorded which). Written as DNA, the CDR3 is TGTGCCAGCAGCTCCGTGGACGATAATGAGCAGTTCTTC. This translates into CASSSVDDNEQFF.